These T cell receptor beta chains were read from a single sample in a study of persistence of HIV-infected CD4 T cells. Some clones are missing from TCRdb's copy, which holds only in-frame ones; the method was immunoSEQ multiplex PCR. The data show 37,000 or so clones, about 85% seen once. These TCRs' antigens remain unknown. Sequenced material: CD4+ T cells sorted from PBMCs after roughly 18-hour stimulation, taken from a patient who received antiretroviral therapy. The receptors here all came from an adult man with HIV who was CMV-seropositive. Each CDR3 is given with its conserved first and last residue. The order of the fields is D gene, V gene, clone size, CDR3 length, J gene, CDR3 protein, CDR3 DNA. The D gene is left open where the match is weak. The size field is filled for only some rows; it gives once, few, many or a size class.

D: -
V: TRBV4-1
size: -
length: 17
J: TRBJ1-1
CDR3: CASSQDLGSGRSTEAFF
DNA: TGCGCCAGCAGCCAAGATCTAGGGTCAGGTCGCAGCACTGAAGCTTTCTTT

D: -
V: TRBV10-3
size: -
length: 13
J: TRBJ1-2
CDR3: CAISDRPEYGYTF
DNA: TGTGCCATCAGTGATAGACCTGAATATGGCTACACCTTC

D: TRBD1
V: TRBV7-6
size: -
length: 17
J: TRBJ2-5
CDR3: CASSLGLQQGARETQYF
DNA: TGTGCCAGCAGCTTAGGTCTTCAACAGGGGGCGCGAGAGACCCAGTACTTC

D: TRBD2
V: TRBV29-1
size: -
length: 13
J: TRBJ2-2
CDR3: CPAGGEKTGELFF
DNA: TGCCCCGCCGGGGGGGAGAAGACCGGGGAGCTGTTTTTT

D: -
V: TRBV5-1
size: -
length: 13
J: TRBJ1-1
CDR3: CASAAPGYTEAFF
DNA: TGCGCCAGCGCCGCTCCAGGGTACACTGAAGCTTTCTTT

D: TRBD1
V: TRBV3-1/TRBV3-2
size: -
length: 14
J: TRBJ2-2
CDR3: CASSKGGRTGELFF
DNA: TGTGCCTCCTCGAAAGGGGGCCGAACCGGGGAGCTGTTTTTT

D: -
V: TRBV7-3
size: -
length: 15
J: TRBJ2-1
CDR3: CASSQTGGPNNEQFF
DNA: TGTGCCAGCAGCCAAACTGGGGGGCCCAACAATGAGCAGTTCTTC

D: -
V: TRBV6-5
size: -
length: 12
J: TRBJ1-6
CDR3: CASRRQYSPLHF
DNA: TGTGCCAGCAGGCGACAGTATTCACCCCTCCACTTT

D: -
V: TRBV7-2
size: -
length: 15
J: TRBJ2-2
CDR3: CASSSTQGGTGELFF
DNA: TGTGCCAGCAGCTCAACCCAGGGGGGCACCGGGGAGCTGTTTTTT

D: -
V: TRBV2
size: -
length: 12
J: TRBJ1-1
CDR3: CASTIPGTRAFF
DNA: TGTGCCAGCACCATCCCCGGGACGAGGGCTTTCTTT

D: -
V: TRBV2
size: -
length: 14
J: TRBJ1-2
CDR3: CASSESAGEDGYTF
DNA: TGTGCCAGCAGTGAAAGTGCAGGGGAAGATGGCTACACCTTC

D: -
V: TRBV14
size: -
length: 12
J: TRBJ2-3
CDR3: CASSQVRGTQYF
DNA: TGTGCCAGCAGCCAAGTGAGGGGAACGCAGTATTTT

D: TRBD1
V: TRBV7-2
size: -
length: 17
J: TRBJ1-5
CDR3: CASSLVGTGGSNQPQHF
DNA: TGTGCCAGCAGCTTAGTGGGGACAGGGGGAAGCAATCAGCCCCAGCATTTT

D: -
V: TRBV3-1/TRBV3-2
size: few
length: 15
J: TRBJ1-6
CDR3: CASSQGTIYNSPLHF
DNA: TGTGCCAGCAGCCAAGGGACAATTTATAATTCACCCCTCCACTTT

D: -
V: TRBV7-3
size: -
length: 15
J: TRBJ1-1
CDR3: CASSLSGLSNTEAFF
DNA: TGTGCCAGCAGCTTATCCGGCCTTTCGAACACTGAAGCTTTCTTT

D: -
V: TRBV9
size: few
length: 13
J: TRBJ1-6
CDR3: CASSVSHNSPLHF
DNA: TGTGCCAGCAGCGTATCTCATAATTCACCCCTCCACTTT

D: TRBD1
V: TRBV5-1
size: -
length: 14
J: TRBJ2-7
CDR3: CASSIRDRGYEQYF
DNA: TGCGCCAGCAGCATCCGGGACAGGGGTTACGAGCAGTACTTC

D: -
V: TRBV2
size: -
length: 13
J: TRBJ1-6
CDR3: CASSDARESPLHF
DNA: TGTGCCAGCAGTGATGCCAGGGAATCACCCCTCCACTTT

D: TRBD2
V: TRBV25-1
size: -
length: 16
J: TRBJ2-3
CDR3: CASSASTSASTDTQYF
DNA: TGTGCCAGCAGTGCCTCGACTAGCGCTAGCACAGATACGCAGTATTTT

D: TRBD2
V: TRBV19
size: -
length: 17
J: TRBJ2-1
CDR3: CASSTSSLAGSYNEQFF
DNA: TGTGCCAGTAGTACGTCCTCACTAGCGGGCTCCTACAATGAGCAGTTCTTC

D: -
V: TRBV9
size: -
length: 13
J: TRBJ2-3
CDR3: CASSAFPTDTQYF
DNA: TGTGCCAGCAGCGCCTTCCCCACAGATACGCAGTATTTT

D: -
V: TRBV27
size: -
length: 17
J: TRBJ2-3
CDR3: CASSLRYRDGLTDTQYF
DNA: TGTGCCAGCAGTTTGAGGTATCGGGACGGGCTCACAGATACGCAGTATTTT

D: -
V: TRBV2
size: -
length: 16
J: TRBJ1-4
CDR3: CASSGNGPGHGEKLFF
DNA: TGTGCCAGCAGTGGAAACGGACCGGGACACGGTGAAAAACTGTTTTTT

D: -
V: TRBV6-7
size: -
length: 14
J: TRBJ1-5
CDR3: CARNNGRGRQPQHF
DNA: TGTGCCAGAAACAATGGGCGGGGGCGTCAGCCCCAGCATTTT

D: TRBD1
V: TRBV10-3
size: -
length: 15
J: TRBJ1-5
CDR3: CAISERDRGQQPQHF
DNA: TGTGCCATCAGTGAGAGGGACAGGGGGCAACAGCCCCAGCATTTT

D: -
V: TRBV7-8
size: few
length: 15
J: TRBJ1-4
CDR3: CASSSHKGLGEKLFF
DNA: TGTGCCAGCAGCTCTCACAAGGGGCTAGGTGAAAAACTGTTTTTT

D: TRBD2
V: TRBV11-3
size: -
length: 15
J: TRBJ2-1
CDR3: CASSLVGLGPSEQFF
DNA: TGTGCCAGCAGCTTAGTGGGACTAGGCCCCAGTGAGCAGTTCTTC

D: -
V: TRBV6-5
size: -
length: 14
J: TRBJ1-4
CDR3: CASSYSYRNEKLFF
DNA: TGTGCCAGCAGTTACTCGTATAGGAATGAAAAACTGTTTTTT

D: TRBD1
V: TRBV2
size: -
length: 15
J: TRBJ2-3
CDR3: CASSEGGQGTDTQYF
DNA: TGTGCCAGCAGTGAGGGGGGACAGGGGACAGATACGCAGTATTTT

D: TRBD2
V: TRBV14
size: once
length: 18
J: TRBJ2-3
CDR3: CASSQEGQRGASTDTQYF
DNA: TGTGCCAGCAGCCAAGAGGGTCAGCGGGGAGCCTCCACAGATACGCAGTATTTT

D: TRBD1
V: TRBV2
size: -
length: 14
J: TRBJ1-1
CDR3: CASKEWGQGSEAFF
DNA: TGTGCCAGCAAAGAGTGGGGACAGGGTAGTGAAGCTTTCTTT

D: TRBD1
V: TRBV27
size: -
length: 14
J: TRBJ2-7
CDR3: CASSWDRGRNEQYF
DNA: TGTGCCAGCAGTTGGGACAGGGGGCGAAACGAGCAGTACTTC

D: TRBD2
V: TRBV7-2
size: once
length: 15
J: TRBJ2-7
CDR3: CASSPSGAATYEQYF
DNA: TGTGCCAGCAGCCCTAGCGGGGCCGCGACCTACGAGCAGTACTTC

D: -
V: TRBV7-2
size: -
length: 14
J: TRBJ2-7
CDR3: CASSFRLTGYEQYF
DNA: TGTGCCAGCAGCTTCAGGCTAACGGGGTACGAGCAGTACTTC

D: TRBD2
V: TRBV3-1/TRBV3-2
size: few
length: 16
J: TRBJ2-2
CDR3: CASSPPAGAHTGELFF
DNA: TGTGCCAGCAGCCCCCCAGCGGGGGCCCACACCGGGGAGCTGTTTTTT

D: -
V: TRBV15
size: -
length: 13
J: TRBJ2-1
CDR3: CATSRDVLNEQFF
DNA: TGTGCCACCAGCAGAGATGTGTTAAATGAGCAGTTCTTC

D: -
V: TRBV13
size: -
length: 13
J: TRBJ1-5
CDR3: CASSLGPDQPQHF
DNA: TGTGCCAGCAGCTTAGGTCCGGATCAGCCCCAGCATTTT

D: -
V: TRBV5-4
size: -
length: 13
J: TRBJ1-3
CDR3: CASSRDAGNTIYF
DNA: TGTGCCAGCAGTAGGGACGCCGGAAACACCATATATTTT

D: -
V: TRBV19
size: -
length: 15
J: TRBJ2-1
CDR3: CASNVEGARNNEQFF
DNA: TGTGCCAGTAACGTCGAAGGGGCCAGGAACAATGAGCAGTTCTTC

D: TRBD2
V: TRBV3-1/TRBV3-2
size: -
length: 17
J: TRBJ2-3
CDR3: CASSQDRSGGATDTQYF
DNA: TGTGCCAGCAGCCAAGATAGGTCGGGGGGGGCCACAGATACGCAGTATTTT

D: -
V: TRBV5-5
size: once
length: 16
J: TRBJ2-3
CDR3: CASSLPGTASTDTQYF
DNA: TGTGCCAGCAGCCTACCGGGGACCGCTAGCACAGATACGCAGTATTTT

D: TRBD1
V: TRBV15
size: -
length: 16
J: TRBJ2-2
CDR3: CATSLGRTGNTGELFF
DNA: TGTGCCACCAGCCTAGGCCGGACAGGCAACACCGGGGAGCTGTTTTTT

D: -
V: TRBV5-1
size: -
length: 14
J: TRBJ2-7
CDR3: CASSLEGRGYEQYF
DNA: TGCGCCAGCAGCTTGGAGGGCAGGGGCTACGAGCAGTACTTC

D: -
V: TRBV5-1
size: few
length: 15
J: TRBJ1-1
CDR3: CASSRVGGLNTEAFF
DNA: TGCGCCAGCAGCCGCGTAGGGGGTTTGAACACTGAAGCTTTCTTT

D: -
V: TRBV7-8
size: -
length: 16
J: TRBJ1-5
CDR3: CASSLGRSRANQPQHF
DNA: TGTGCCAGCAGCTTAGGGAGGTCACGGGCTAATCAGCCCCAGCATTTT

D: -
V: TRBV5-4
size: -
length: 16
J: TRBJ2-1
CDR3: CASSPPQGRLYNEQFF
DNA: TGTGCCAGCAGCCCGCCCCAGGGTAGGCTCTACAATGAGCAGTTCTTC

D: -
V: TRBV5-1
size: -
length: 12
J: TRBJ2-7
CDR3: CASSLVLYEQYF
DNA: TGCGCCAGCAGCTTGGTTCTCTACGAGCAGTACTTC

D: -
V: TRBV7-8
size: -
length: 15
J: TRBJ2-6
CDR3: CASRRAETGANVLTF
DNA: TGTGCCAGCAGAAGGGCGGAGACTGGGGCCAACGTCCTGACTTTC

D: TRBD1
V: TRBV7-3
size: -
length: 16
J: TRBJ2-1
CDR3: CASSPLGQGGIGEQFF
DNA: TGTGCCAGCAGCCCCCTCGGACAGGGGGGAATAGGGGAGCAGTTCTTC